The rows below give T cell receptor beta chains drawn from one sample of a study of a mutant IDH1 vaccine in newly diagnosed glioma. Method: immunoSEQ multiplex PCR; TCRdb's copy keeps in-frame clones and lacks some. The repertoire has some 71,000 clones, more than 85% of them found once; the top ten carry 1.5% to 2%. What these receptors recognize is not known. The material sequenced was PBMCs, taken from a glioma patient whose treatment included an IDH1 peptide vaccine. The source of these receptors is a man aged 25-45 years with glioma. CDR3s include the opening cysteine and the closing phenylalanine or tryptophan. A D gene is named only where the DNA matches it firmly. Not all rows give a size; the values are once, few, many and, for expanded clones, a class.

clone_size	v_call	j_call	d_call	cdr3_nt	cdr3_aa
.	TRBV7-3	TRBJ1-1	TRBD1	TGTGCCAGCAGCGTCACAGGGGTCAACACTGAAGCTTTCTTT	CASSVTGVNTEAFF
.	TRBV6-5	TRBJ2-7	TRBD2	TGTGCCAGCAGTTACCTAGCGGGAGTCGCCGAGCAGTACTTC	CASSYLAGVAEQYF
.	TRBV6-1	TRBJ2-2	TRBD1	TGTGCCAGCAGTGAAGGGACAGGGGCGAACACCGGGGAGCTGTTTTTT	CASSEGTGANTGELFF
few	TRBV9	TRBJ1-1	.	TGTGCCAGCAGCGTAGGGGAGGGAAGGCACACTGAAGCTTTCTTT	CASSVGEGRHTEAFF
.	TRBV19	TRBJ1-5	.	TGTGCCAGTAGTCCCCTGGGAAGGTTAGGCAATCAGCCCCAGCATTTT	CASSPLGRLGNQPQHF
.	TRBV6-5	TRBJ1-1	.	TGTGCCAGCAGCTATGGGCGTATGAACACTGAAGCTTTCTTT	CASSYGRMNTEAFF
.	TRBV5-1	TRBJ1-3	.	TGCGCCAGCAGCCCCACCGTGGGCTCTGGAAACACCATATATTTT	CASSPTVGSGNTIYF
.	TRBV27	TRBJ2-1	TRBD2	TGTGCCAGCAATGGCGCGGGGGTGTCCTACAATGAGCAGTTCTTC	CASNGAGVSYNEQFF
.	TRBV7-8	TRBJ2-3	.	TGTGCCAGCAGCTTAAGGGCCCTCTGGCTCGGCGGGGTAAGCACAGATACGCAGTATTTT	CASSLRALWLGGVSTDTQYF
.	TRBV5-1	TRBJ2-3	.	TGCGCCAGCAGCTTGCTTTCCATATTAGCCACAGATACGCAGTATTTT	CASSLLSILATDTQYF
.	TRBV5-1	TRBJ2-5	.	TGCGCCAGCAGCTTGAGATCAGGTCAAGAGACCCAGTACTTC	CASSLRSGQETQYF
.	TRBV7-3	TRBJ2-7	.	TGTGCCAGCAGCGAGACCGGGACACGAGGCAACGAGCAGTACTTC	CASSETGTRGNEQYF
.	TRBV9	TRBJ2-7	.	TGTGCCAGCGGGTCGGAACCCCACGAGCAGTACTTC	CASGSEPHEQYF
.	TRBV28	TRBJ1-2	.	TGTGCCAGCAGTTCGCTAGGGTCGTACTATGGCTACACCTTC	CASSSLGSYYGYTF
few	TRBV5-1	TRBJ2-5	TRBD1	TGCGCCAGCAGCTCGGGACAGCAAGAGACCCAGTACTTC	CASSSGQQETQYF
.	TRBV5-1	TRBJ2-1	TRBD2	TGCGCCAGCAGCGAGTCGGGACTAGCTTCCTACAATGAGCAGTTCTTC	CASSESGLASYNEQFF
.	TRBV2	TRBJ2-7	.	TGTGCCAGCAGTGAATGGGGCTACGAGCAGTACTTC	CASSEWGYEQYF
.	TRBV2	TRBJ2-2	.	TGTGCCAGCAGCGTCGACAGGTTAAACACCGGGGAGCTGTTTTTT	CASSVDRLNTGELFF
.	TRBV5-1	TRBJ2-7	.	TGCGCCAGCACCTCTATTGAGGTTAAAGCCTACGAGCAGTACTTC	CASTSIEVKAYEQYF
.	TRBV7-3	TRBJ1-1	TRBD1	TGTGCCAGCAGCTTGACAGGGGATAACACTGAAGCTTTCTTT	CASSLTGDNTEAFF
once	TRBV7-3	TRBJ2-5	.	TGTGCCAGCAGCTTGGGCCCTACCGGAGGGGCCCAGTACTTC	CASSLGPTGGAQYF
.	TRBV5-1	TRBJ1-4	.	TGCGCCAGCAGCTTCGTCTCGGGATATGAAAAACTGTTTTTT	CASSFVSGYEKLFF
.	TRBV27	TRBJ1-2	.	TGTGCCAGCAGGGGGATGAGTTATGGCTACACCTTC	CASRGMSYGYTF
few	TRBV5-4	TRBJ1-2	.	TGTGCCAGCAGCCCTCAGGGTGAGAGGTATGGCTACACCTTC	CASSPQGERYGYTF
.	TRBV7-2	TRBJ2-1	.	TGTGCCAGCAGCTCAAGTGGTAGCGGCTACAATGAGCAGTTCTTC	CASSSSGSGYNEQFF
.	TRBV4-1	TRBJ2-7	TRBD2	TGCGCCAGCAGCCAAGAAGGAGCTAGCGGGGCCTCCTACGAGCAGTACTTC	CASSQEGASGASYEQYF
.	TRBV10-3	TRBJ2-1	TRBD1	TGTGCCACCCGGACAGGGCGCGTCAATGAGCAGTTCTTC	CATRTGRVNEQFF
.	TRBV11-2	TRBJ2-7	.	TGTGCCAGCAGCTTAGTTGGTCCCTACGAGCAGTACTTC	CASSLVGPYEQYF
.	TRBV9	TRBJ2-5	.	TGTGCCAGCAGCTCCCATTCCCTGGGGGAGACCCAGTACTTC	CASSSHSLGETQYF
.	TRBV7-2	TRBJ2-5	TRBD2	TGTGCCAGCAGCCGACCGGGGCTAGCGGTAACTAAAGAGACCCAGTACTTC	CASSRPGLAVTKETQYF
few	TRBV2	TRBJ1-1	.	TGTGCCAGCAGTGCAGGACTCAACACTGAAGCTTTCTTT	CASSAGLNTEAFF
.	TRBV2	TRBJ2-3	.	TGTGCCAGCAGTGGTGATACAGATACGCAGTATTTT	CASSGDTDTQYF
.	TRBV2	TRBJ2-7	.	TGTGCCAGCAGTGCCGATATAGCCTCCTACGAGCAGTACTTC	CASSADIASYEQYF
.	TRBV7-3	TRBJ2-7	TRBD1	TGTGCCAGCAGCGCCTCAGGGGGCGAGCAGTACTTC	CASSASGGEQYF
once	TRBV13	TRBJ2-5	.	TGTGCCAGCAGCGAAGGGGGACGGACCCAGTACTTC	CASSEGGRTQYF
.	TRBV5-1	TRBJ1-2	TRBD1	TGCGCCAGCAGCCCCCGGGACAGAAGCTATGGCTACACCTTC	CASSPRDRSYGYTF
.	TRBV28	TRBJ2-3	.	TGTGCCAGCAGTTTCACTGATACGCAGTATTTT	CASSFTDTQYF
.	TRBV7-3	TRBJ2-5	.	TGTGCCAGCAGCTCCGCAGGGCCAGAGACCCAGTACTTC	CASSSAGPETQYF
.	TRBV6-5	TRBJ1-5	TRBD1	TGTGCCAGCAGCAGGGGACAGGGACATCAGCCCCAGCATTTT	CASSRGQGHQPQHF
.	TRBV7-9	TRBJ1-4	.	TGTGCCAGCAGCTCCCAAGGGTCTAAAGAAAAACTGTTTTTT	CASSSQGSKEKLFF
.	TRBV27	TRBJ2-6	.	TGTGCCAGCAGTCTTTGGACGGCCTCTGGGGCCAACGTCCTGACTTTC	CASSLWTASGANVLTF
.	TRBV9	TRBJ1-6	.	TGTGCCAGCAGACAGGAGTATAATTCACCCCTCCACTTT	CASRQEYNSPLHF
.	TRBV5-8	TRBJ1-5	.	TGTGCCAGCAGCTGGGGTGTTGGACAGCCCCAGCATTTT	CASSWGVGQPQHF
.	TRBV7-2	TRBJ1-3	TRBD1	TGTGCCAGCAGCTCCCAGACAGGGTCTGGAAACACCATATATTTT	CASSSQTGSGNTIYF
.	TRBV5-1	TRBJ2-3	TRBD2	TGCGCCAGCAGCTTGGGACTAGCGGGAGCAGATACGCAGTATTTT	CASSLGLAGADTQYF
.	TRBV25-1	TRBJ2-7	TRBD2	TGTGCCAGCGGCGCGGCTAGCGGGTACGAGCAGTACTTC	CASGAASGYEQYF
.	TRBV11-2	TRBJ2-1	TRBD2	TGTGCCAGCAGCGCTGGACTAGGCAATGAGCAGTTCTTC	CASSAGLGNEQFF
.	TRBV7-8	TRBJ2-5	TRBD2	TGTGCCAGCAGCTCTAGCGGGAGCCCACAAGAGACCCAGTACTTC	CASSSSGSPQETQYF
.	TRBV6-5	TRBJ1-4	TRBD1	TGTGCCAGCAGTGAACGACAGGGTGGAGAAAAACTGTTTTTT	CASSERQGGEKLFF
.	TRBV5-4	TRBJ1-1	.	TGTGTCAGCAGCTTGCCCCGGGCGGGCATGAACACTGAAGCTTTCTTT	CVSSLPRAGMNTEAFF
few	TRBV15	TRBJ1-1	.	TGTGCCACCAGCAGAGACACGTCGAACACTGAAGCTTTCTTT	CATSRDTSNTEAFF
.	TRBV10-1	TRBJ2-7	TRBD2	TGCGCCAGCAGTGCGGGACTAGACTTCTACGAGCAGTACTTC	CASSAGLDFYEQYF
.	TRBV27	TRBJ1-1	TRBD1	TGTGCCAGCAGTCAAGACAGGGTGAGCAAAGCTTTCTTT	CASSQDRVSKAFF
.	TRBV18	TRBJ2-1	TRBD2	TGTGCCAGCTCGCTTGGACTAGCGGGGGACAATGAGCAGTTCTTC	CASSLGLAGDNEQFF